The T cell receptor beta chain under discussion was sequenced for a study of T cells after yellow fever vaccination. Study observations and caveats: Contaminants from the bulk population, in the form of abundant clonotypes, could be found in FACS-sorted repertoires. Though weaker, the secondary response peaked faster, on day 5 versus 15.

Only a few counts were recorded for this clonotype. Its target is unknown. TCR cDNA was made by 5'RACE template switching, adding a universal primer site and UMIs. TCRdb passed the 5' RACE reads through MiXCR, listing each CDR3 protein once. Of about 500,000 distinct CDR3 sequences listed, about 15% are singletons. CDR1 is MDHEN, CDR2 SYDVKM, per germline. The CDR3 is 15 residues long. V was cut by 8 bases and J by 2 bases, with 15 bases left in between. The sample here was PBMCs, taken roughly 5 days after the first yellow fever vaccination. The chain has TRBV28 and TRBJ2-2; possibly TRBD1 for D (6 bases). The clonotype comes from a young man who received the YFV17D yellow fever vaccine. The chain's CDR3 is CASGLGTPNTGELFF. CDR3 nucleotides: TGTGCCAGCGGACTGGGGACACCTAACACCGGGGAGCTGTTTTTT.